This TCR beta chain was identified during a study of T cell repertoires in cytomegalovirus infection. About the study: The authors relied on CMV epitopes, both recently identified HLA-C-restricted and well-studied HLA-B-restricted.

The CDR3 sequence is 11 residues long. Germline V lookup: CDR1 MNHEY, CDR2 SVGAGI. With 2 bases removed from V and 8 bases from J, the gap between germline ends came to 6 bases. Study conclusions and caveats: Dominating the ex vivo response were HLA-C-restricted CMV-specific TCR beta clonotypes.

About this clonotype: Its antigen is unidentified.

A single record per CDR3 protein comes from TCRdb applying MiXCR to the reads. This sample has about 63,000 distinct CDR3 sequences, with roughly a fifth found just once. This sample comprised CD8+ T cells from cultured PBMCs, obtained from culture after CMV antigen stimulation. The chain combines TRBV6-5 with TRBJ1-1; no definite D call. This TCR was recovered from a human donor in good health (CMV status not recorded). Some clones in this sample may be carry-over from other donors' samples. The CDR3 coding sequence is TGTGCCAGCAGTTACCGAATGGAAGCTTTCTTT. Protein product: CASSYRMEAFF.